The clone carrying this T cell receptor beta chain was recorded at least ten times. Its antigen remains unknown. These data originate in a study of T-cell memory formation after mild COVID-19. Study-level background: TCR clusters largely stayed donor specific.

Findings and limits, study-wide: Clones contracting over day 15 to 85 were CD4/CD8 balanced, with later expanders leaning CD4+. Several responding clones turned up in pre-infection memory, indicating that cross-reactive memory may have taken part.

Using its own MiXCR run on the 5' RACE reads, TCRdb lists one record per CDR3 protein. The profile shows about 360,000 distinct CDR3 sequences, 10% to 15% of them singletons. The CDR3 has 15 residues. Germline values: CDR1 DFQATT, CDR2 SNEGSKA (reference sequence). Germline trimming cut 3 bases from V and 7 bases from J; bases unmatched to any gene: 11. The source is a man aged 18 to 35 who had mild COVID-19 (a few samples of this study predate the infection). Cell type and time point are not known. The sequenced sample consisted of PBMCs or a T cell subset sorted from them (not recorded which). V gene TRBV20-1 combines with J gene TRBJ2-1; 8 nucleotides agree with TRBD1. The CDR3 spells CSARDRALLRNEQFF. The DNA for the CDR3 is TGCAGTGCTAGGGACAGGGCCCTACTTAGGAATGAGCAGTTCTTC.